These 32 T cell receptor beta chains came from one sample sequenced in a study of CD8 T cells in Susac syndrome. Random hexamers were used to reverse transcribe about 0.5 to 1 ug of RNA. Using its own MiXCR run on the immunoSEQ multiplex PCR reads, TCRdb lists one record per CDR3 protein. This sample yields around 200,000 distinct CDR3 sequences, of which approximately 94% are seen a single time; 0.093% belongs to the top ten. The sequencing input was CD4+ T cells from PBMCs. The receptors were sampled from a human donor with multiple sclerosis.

The CDR3 here is CSVEERGSYEQYF. CDR3 in DNA: TGCAGCGTTGAAGAGCGGGGATCCTACGAGCAGTACTTC. The chain recombines TRBV29-1 with TRBJ2-7, with a weak D call TRBD2 (6 bases). Germline CDR1 and CDR2: SQVTM and ANQGSEA. Between the trimmed V and J ends, which lost 0 bases and 1 base, there was a span of 7 bases. This CDR3 region has 13 residues.

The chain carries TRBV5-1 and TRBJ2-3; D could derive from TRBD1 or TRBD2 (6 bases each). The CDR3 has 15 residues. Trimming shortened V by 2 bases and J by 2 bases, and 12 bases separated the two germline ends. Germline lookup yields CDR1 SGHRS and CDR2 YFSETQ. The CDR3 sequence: CASSFTGGYTDTQYF. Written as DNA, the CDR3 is TGCGCCAGCAGCTTTACCGGGGGCTACACAGATACGCAGTATTTT. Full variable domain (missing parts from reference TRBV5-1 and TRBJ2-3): KAGVTQTPRYLIKTRGQQVTLSCSPISGHRSVSWYQQTPGQGLQFLFEYFSETQRNKGNFPGRFSGRQFSNSRSEMNVSTLELGDSALYLCASSFTGGYTDTQYFGPGTRLTVL.

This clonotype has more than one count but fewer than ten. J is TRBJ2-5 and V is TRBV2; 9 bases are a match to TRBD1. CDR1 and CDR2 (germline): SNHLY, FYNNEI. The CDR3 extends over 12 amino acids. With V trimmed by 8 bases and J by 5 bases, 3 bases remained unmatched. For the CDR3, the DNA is TGTGCCAGCCGTGGACAGGGGGAGACCCAGTACTTC. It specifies CASRGQGETQYF.

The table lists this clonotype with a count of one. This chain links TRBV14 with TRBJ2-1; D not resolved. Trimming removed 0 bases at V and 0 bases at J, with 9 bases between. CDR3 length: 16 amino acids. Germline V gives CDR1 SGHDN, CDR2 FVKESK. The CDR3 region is CASSQDLPSSYNEQFF. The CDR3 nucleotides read TGTGCCAGCAGCCAAGATCTACCAAGCTCCTACAATGAGCAGTTCTTC.

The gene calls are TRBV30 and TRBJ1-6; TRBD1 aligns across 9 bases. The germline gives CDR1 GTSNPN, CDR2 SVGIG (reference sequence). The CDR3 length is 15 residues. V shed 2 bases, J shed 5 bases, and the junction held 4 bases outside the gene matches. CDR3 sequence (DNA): TGTGCCTGGAGTAACCGGGACAGGGATAATTCACCCCTCCACTTT. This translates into CAWSNRDRDNSPLHF. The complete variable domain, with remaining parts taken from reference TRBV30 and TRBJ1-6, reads SQTIHQWPATLVQPVGSPLSLECTVEGTSNPNLYWYRQAAGRGLQLLFYSVGIGQISSEVPQNLSASRPQDRQFILSSKKLLLSDSGFYLCAWSNRDRDNSPLHFGNGTRLTVT.

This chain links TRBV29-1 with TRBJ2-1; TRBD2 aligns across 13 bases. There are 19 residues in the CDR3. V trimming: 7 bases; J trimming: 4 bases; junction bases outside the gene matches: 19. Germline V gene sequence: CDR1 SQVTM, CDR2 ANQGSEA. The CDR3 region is CSARLAGGSNEAQYNEQFF. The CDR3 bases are TGCAGCGCCCGACTAGCGGGGGGCTCAAATGAAGCGCAATACAATGAGCAGTTCTTC.

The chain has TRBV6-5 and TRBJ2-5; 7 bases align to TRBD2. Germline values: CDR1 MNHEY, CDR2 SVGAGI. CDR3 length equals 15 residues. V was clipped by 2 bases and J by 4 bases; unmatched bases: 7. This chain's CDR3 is CASSYQRGPAETQYF. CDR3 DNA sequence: TGTGCCAGCAGTTACCAGCGGGGACCCGCAGAGACCCAGTACTTC.

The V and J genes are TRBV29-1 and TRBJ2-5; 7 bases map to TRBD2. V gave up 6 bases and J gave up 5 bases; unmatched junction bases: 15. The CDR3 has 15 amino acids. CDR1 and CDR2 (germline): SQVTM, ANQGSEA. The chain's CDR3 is CSVYNRGYGGETQYF. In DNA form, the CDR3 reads TGCAGCGTGTACAACCGTGGGTACGGGGGGGAGACCCAGTACTTC.

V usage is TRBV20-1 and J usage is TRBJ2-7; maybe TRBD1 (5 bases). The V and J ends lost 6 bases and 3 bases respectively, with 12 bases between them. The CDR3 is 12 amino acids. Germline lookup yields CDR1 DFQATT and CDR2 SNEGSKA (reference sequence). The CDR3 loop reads CSASTANYEQYF. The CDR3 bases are TGCAGTGCATCGACAGCAAACTACGAGCAGTACTTC.

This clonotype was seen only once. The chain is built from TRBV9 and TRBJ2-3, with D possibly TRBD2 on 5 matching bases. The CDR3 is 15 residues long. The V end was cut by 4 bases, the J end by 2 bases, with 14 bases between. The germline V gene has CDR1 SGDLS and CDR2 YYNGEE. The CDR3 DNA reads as TGTGCCAGCAGCCTAAGTCCCGACTACACAGATACGCAGTATTTT. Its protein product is CASSLSPDYTDTQYF.

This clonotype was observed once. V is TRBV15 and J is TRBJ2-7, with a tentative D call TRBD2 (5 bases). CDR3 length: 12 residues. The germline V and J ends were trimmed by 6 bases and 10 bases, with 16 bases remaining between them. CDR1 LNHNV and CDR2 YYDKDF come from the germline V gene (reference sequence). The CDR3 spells CATSNRGGPQYF. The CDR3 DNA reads TGTGCCACCAGTAACCGAGGCGGGCCCCAGTACTTC.

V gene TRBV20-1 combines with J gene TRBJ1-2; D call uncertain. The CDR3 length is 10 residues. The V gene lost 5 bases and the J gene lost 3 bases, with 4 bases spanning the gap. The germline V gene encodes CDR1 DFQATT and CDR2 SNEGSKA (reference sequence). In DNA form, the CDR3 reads TGCAGTGCTTCTGACTATGGCTACACCTTC. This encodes CSASDYGYTF.

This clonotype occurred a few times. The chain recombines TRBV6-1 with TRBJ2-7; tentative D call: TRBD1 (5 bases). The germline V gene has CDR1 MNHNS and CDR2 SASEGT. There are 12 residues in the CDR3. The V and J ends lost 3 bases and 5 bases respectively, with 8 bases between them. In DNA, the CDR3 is TGTGCCAGCAGTGAGGTAGGGGACGAGCAGTACTTC. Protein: CASSEVGDEQYF.

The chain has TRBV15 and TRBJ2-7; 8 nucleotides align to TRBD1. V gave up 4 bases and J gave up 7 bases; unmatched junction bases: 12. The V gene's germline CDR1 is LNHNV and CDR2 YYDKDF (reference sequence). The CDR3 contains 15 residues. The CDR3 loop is CATSTTTGAASEQYF. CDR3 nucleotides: TGTGCCACCAGCACAACGACAGGGGCCGCGTCAGAGCAGTACTTC. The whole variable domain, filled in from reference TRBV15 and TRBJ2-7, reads DAMVIQNPRYQVTQFGKPVTLSCSQTLNHNVMYWYQQKSSQAPKLLFHYYDKDFNNEADTPDNFQSRRPNTSFCFLDIRSPGLGDTAMYLCATSTTTGAASEQYFGPGTRLTVT.

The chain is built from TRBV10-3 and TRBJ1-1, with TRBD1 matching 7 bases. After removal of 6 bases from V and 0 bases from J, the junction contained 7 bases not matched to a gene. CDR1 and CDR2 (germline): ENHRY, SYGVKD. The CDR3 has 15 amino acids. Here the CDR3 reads CAISRDRVMNTEAFF. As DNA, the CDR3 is TGTGCCATCAGCCGAGACAGGGTGATGAACACTGAAGCTTTCTTT.

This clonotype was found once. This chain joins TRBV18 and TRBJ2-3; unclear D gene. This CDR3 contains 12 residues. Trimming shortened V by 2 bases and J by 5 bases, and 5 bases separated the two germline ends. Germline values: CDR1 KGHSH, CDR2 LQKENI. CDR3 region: CASSPGVDTQYF. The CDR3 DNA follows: TGTGCCAGCTCACCAGGGGTAGATACGCAGTATTTT.

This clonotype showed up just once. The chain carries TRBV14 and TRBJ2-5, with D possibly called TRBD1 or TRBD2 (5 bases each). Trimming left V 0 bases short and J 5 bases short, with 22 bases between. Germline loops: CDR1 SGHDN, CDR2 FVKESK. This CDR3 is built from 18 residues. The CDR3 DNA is TGTGCCAGCAGCCAAGACCCGAACTGGGACCGAGACTTGGAGACCCAGTACTTC. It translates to CASSQDPNWDRDLETQYF.

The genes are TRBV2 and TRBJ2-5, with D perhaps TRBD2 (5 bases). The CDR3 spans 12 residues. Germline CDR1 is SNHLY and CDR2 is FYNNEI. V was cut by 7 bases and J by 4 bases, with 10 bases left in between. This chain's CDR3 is CASIWRRETQYF. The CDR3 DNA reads TGTGCCAGCATATGGAGGCGAGAGACCCAGTACTTC.

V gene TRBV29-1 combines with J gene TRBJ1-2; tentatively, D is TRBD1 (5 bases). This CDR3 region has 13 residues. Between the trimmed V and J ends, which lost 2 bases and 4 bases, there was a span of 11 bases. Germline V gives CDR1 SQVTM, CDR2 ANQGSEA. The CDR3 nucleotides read TGCAGCGTTGAAAGACAGCCCAGCTATGGCTACACCTTC. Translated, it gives CSVERQPSYGYTF.

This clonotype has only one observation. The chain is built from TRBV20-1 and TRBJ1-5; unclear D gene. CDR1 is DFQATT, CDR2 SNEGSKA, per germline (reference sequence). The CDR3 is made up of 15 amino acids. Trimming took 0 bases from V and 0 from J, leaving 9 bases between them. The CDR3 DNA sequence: TGCAGTGCTAGAGAACTGGGAAATAGCAATCAGCCCCAGCATTTT. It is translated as CSARELGNSNQPQHF.

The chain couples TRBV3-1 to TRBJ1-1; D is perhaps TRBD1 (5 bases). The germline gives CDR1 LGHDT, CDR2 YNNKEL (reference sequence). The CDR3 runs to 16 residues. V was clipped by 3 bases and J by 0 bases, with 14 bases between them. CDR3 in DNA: TGTGCCAGCAGCCAGGGGGTACAGAAATTGAACACTGAAGCTTTCTTT. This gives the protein CASSQGVQKLNTEAFF.

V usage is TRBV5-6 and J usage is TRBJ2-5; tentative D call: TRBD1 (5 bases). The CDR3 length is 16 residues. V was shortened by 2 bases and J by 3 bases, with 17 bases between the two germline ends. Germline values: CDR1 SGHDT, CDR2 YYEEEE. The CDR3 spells CASSFIGRVWEETQYF. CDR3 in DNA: TGTGCCAGCAGCTTTATCGGCAGGGTATGGGAAGAGACCCAGTACTTC.

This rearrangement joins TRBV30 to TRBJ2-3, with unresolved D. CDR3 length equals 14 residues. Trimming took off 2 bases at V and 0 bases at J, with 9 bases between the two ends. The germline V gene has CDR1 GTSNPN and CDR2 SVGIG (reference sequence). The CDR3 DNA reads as TGTGCCTGGAGTACAGTGGTTAGCACAGATACGCAGTATTTT. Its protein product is CAWSTVVSTDTQYF.

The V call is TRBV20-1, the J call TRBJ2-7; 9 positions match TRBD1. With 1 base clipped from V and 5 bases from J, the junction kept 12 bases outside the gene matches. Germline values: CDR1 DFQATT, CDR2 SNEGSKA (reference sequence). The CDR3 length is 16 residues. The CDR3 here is CSARVSQGTGLHEQYF. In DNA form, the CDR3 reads TGCAGTGCTAGAGTTAGCCAAGGGACAGGGTTGCACGAGCAGTACTTC.

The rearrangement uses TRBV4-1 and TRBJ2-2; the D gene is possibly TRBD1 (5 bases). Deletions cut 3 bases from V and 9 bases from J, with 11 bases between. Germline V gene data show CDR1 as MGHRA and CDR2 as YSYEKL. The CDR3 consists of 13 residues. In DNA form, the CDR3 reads TGCGCCAGCAGCCAGATAACAGGCTGGGAGCTGTTTTTT. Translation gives CASSQITGWELFF.

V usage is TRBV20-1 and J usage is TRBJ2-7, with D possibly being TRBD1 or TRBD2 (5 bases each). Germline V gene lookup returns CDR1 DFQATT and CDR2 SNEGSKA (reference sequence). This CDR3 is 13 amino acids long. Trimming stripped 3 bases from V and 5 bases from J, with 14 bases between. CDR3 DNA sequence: TGCAGTGCTAGTAAGGGACGGCCGCACGAGCAGTACTTC. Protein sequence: CSASKGRPHEQYF.

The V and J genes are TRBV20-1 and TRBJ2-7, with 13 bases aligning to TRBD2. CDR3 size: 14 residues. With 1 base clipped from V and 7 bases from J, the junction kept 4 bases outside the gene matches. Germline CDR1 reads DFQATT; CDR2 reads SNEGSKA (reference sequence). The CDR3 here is CSARAGGLAGEQYF. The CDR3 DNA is TGCAGTGCTAGAGCAGGGGGACTAGCGGGGGAGCAGTACTTC.

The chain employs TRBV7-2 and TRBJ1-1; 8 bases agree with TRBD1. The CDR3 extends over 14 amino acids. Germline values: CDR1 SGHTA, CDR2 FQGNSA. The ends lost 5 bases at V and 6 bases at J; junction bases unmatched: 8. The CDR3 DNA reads TGTGCCAGCAGCCCCGGACAGGGCTACTCTGAAGCTTTCTTT. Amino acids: CASSPGQGYSEAFF.

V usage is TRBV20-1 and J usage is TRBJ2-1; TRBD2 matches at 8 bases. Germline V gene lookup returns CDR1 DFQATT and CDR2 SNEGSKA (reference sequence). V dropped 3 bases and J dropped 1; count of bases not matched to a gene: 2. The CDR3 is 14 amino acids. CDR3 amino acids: CSASGGASYNEQFF. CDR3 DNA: TGCAGTGCTAGCGGGGGGGCGTCCTACAATGAGCAGTTCTTC.

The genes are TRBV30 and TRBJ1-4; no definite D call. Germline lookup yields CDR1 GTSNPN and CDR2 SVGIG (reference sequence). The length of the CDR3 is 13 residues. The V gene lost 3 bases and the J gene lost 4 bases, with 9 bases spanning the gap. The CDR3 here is CAWRRYSNEKLFF. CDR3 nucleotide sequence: TGTGCCTGGAGGAGGTACAGTAATGAAAAACTGTTTTTT.

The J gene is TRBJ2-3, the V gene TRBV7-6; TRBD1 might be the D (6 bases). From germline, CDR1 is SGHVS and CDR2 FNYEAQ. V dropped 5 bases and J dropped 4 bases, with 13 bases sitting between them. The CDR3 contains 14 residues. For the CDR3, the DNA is TGTGCCAGCAGCGATTGGACAGAGGCAGATACGCAGTATTTT. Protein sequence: CASSDWTEADTQYF.

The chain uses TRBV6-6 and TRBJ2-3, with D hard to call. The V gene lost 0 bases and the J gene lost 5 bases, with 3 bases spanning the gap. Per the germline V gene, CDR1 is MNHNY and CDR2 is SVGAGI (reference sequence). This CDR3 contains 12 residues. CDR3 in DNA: TGTGCCAGCAGTTACTCCATAGATACGCAGTATTTT. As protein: CASSYSIDTQYF.